The 5 T cell receptor beta chains given below trace back to one sample, sequenced in a study of blood T cell repertoires in COVID-19 (dated by TCRdb to 2019 to 2021). Libraries were prepared through the immunoSEQ multiplex PCR assay. This is the immuneACCESS table as TCRdb keeps it, with only in-frame sequences that have V and J called. A part of the clones is gone; compared with another copy, unresolved V genes explain less than half, and the rest is unexplained. In all, the sample holds fewer than 85,000 clones, and roughly four fifths of those were seen once. Roughly 22% of the sample rests with the top ten. Source material: peripheral blood. Receptors originate from a human donor in a cohort sampled during active COVID-19.

The chain links TRBV7-2 to TRBJ1-1; TRBD1 aligns across 8 bases. Trimming removed 5 bases from V and 11 bases from J; junction bases left unmatched: 7. The CDR3 sequence is 12 residues long. CDR1 is SGHTA, CDR2 FQGNSA, per germline. CDR3 sequence: CASSLTGVQAFF. The CDR3 region has the DNA TGTGCCAGCAGCCTGACAGGGGTTCAGGCTTTCTTT.

The chain recombines TRBV30 with TRBJ1-4; the match to TRBD1 covers 9 bases. From germline, CDR1 is GTSNPN and CDR2 SVGIG (reference sequence). This CDR3 comprises 16 residues. V gave up 4 bases and J gave up 8 bases; unmatched junction bases: 14. The CDR3 spells CAWTKGLTGGDEKLFF. CDR3 sequence (DNA): TGTGCCTGGACCAAGGGCTTGACAGGGGGAGACGAAAAACTGTTTTTT.

The rearrangement links TRBV6-2 or TRBV6-3 to TRBJ1-5; possible D gene TRBD1, 6 bases. Germline-derived CDR1 and CDR2 are MNHEY and SVGEGT. V lost 4 bases and J lost 6, with 16 bases in between. CDR3 length equals 15 residues. The CDR3 here is CASSFPQGYGQPQHF. The CDR3 region has the DNA TGTGCCAGCAGTTTTCCTCAGGGGTACGGTCAGCCCCAGCATTTT.

The count of this clone is one. V gene TRBV27 combines with J gene TRBJ1-2; 7 bases align to TRBD1. This CDR3 comprises 14 residues. Germline CDR1 is MNHEY and CDR2 is SMNVEV (reference sequence). The V gene end was trimmed by 7 bases and the J gene end by 5 bases; junction bases not matched to a gene: 10. The CDR3 DNA reads TGTGCCAGCACTCCGGACAGGAATCGTTATGGCTACACCTTC. As protein: CASTPDRNRYGYTF.

The CDR3 sequence: CASSWAVGDITYNSPLHF. In DNA form, the CDR3 reads TGTGCCAGCAGCTGGGCGGTTGGGGACATAACCTATAATTCACCCCTCCACTTT. The rearrangement joins TRBV7-8 to TRBJ1-6, with a weak D call TRBD1 (6 bases). Trimming took off 4 bases at V and 2 bases at J, with 18 bases between the two ends. Germline V gene lookup returns CDR1 SGHVS and CDR2 FQNEAQ. The CDR3 totals 18 residues.